This T cell receptor (beta chain) originates from a study of identical twins. The cDNA had a unique molecular identifier and a template-switch universal primer site. TCRdb recomputed calls from the 5' RACE reads with MiXCR, one row per CDR3 protein. The sample includes 1.5 million to 2 million distinct CDR3 sequences, less than 40% of them seen just once. This CDR3 is built from 15 residues. Germline values: CDR1 SNHLY, CDR2 FYNNEI. In its sample, this clonotype was seen once. V and J are TRBV2 and TRBJ2-4; a possible D gene is TRBD2 (6 bases). Matching the DNA end better, TRBJ2-5 makes the J call doubtful. Sequenced input: cord blood. This TCR came from a newborn girl in good health. The CDR3 DNA follows: TGTGCCAGCAGTGAAAACGGGAGAGAACAAGAGACCCAGTACTTC. Its translation is CASSENGREQETQYF.